This note documents a single TCR beta chain sequence. This clonotype was counted only a few times. There is no known antigen for this receptor. Within one base of it there is no much larger clone, and no base qualities were kept. The library was made by PCR. The sequencer listed for this sample is Illumina HiSeq 2500. To normalize quantification of the TCRbeta repertoire, the TCR libraries were built with molecular barcoding that relied on unique molecular identifiers. TCRdb's own reprocessing of the public reads used fastp at Q25 and MiXCR and kept productive beta chains. Rows are combined by CDR3 protein, so each entry shows the most common genes and DNA. For this sample the table gives 300,000 to 400,000 distinct CDR3 sequences, of which about 14% were detected only once. Around 4.1% of the sample goes to the ten largest clones. This entry is derived from a study of T-cell reconstitution after alpha-beta-depleted transplantation in children (dated by TCRdb to between 2015 and 2016). Background on the whole study: The study quantitatively tracked T-cell immune reconstitution after TCRalphabeta/CD19-depleted allogeneic hematopoietic cell transplantation in children using TCR repertoire profiling.

CDR1 and CDR2 are read off the germline V gene as SGHRS and YFSETQ. V loses 3 bases of germline sequence and J loses 3 bases, and the interval between the two ends is 12 bases. The CDR3, from cysteine to phenylalanine, totals 14 residues. Just CDR3 DNA is preserved here, 42 bases in frame from base 1. The receptor was derived from a human donor who donated a stem cell graft to a child with Fanconi anemia. This chain is built from TRBV5-1 and TRBJ2-5; the D call is tentative, TRBD1 or TRBD2, as each matches 5 bases. The source was PBMCs, collected from the stem cell graft. The CDR3 reads CASSSEGTEETQYF. At the DNA level, the sequence is TGCGCCAGCAGCTCGGAAGGGACGGAAGAGACCCAGTACTTC. The variable domain in full, with residues beyond the CDR3 obtained from the reference TRBV5-1 and TRBJ2-5 genes, is KAGVTQTPRYLIKTRGQQVTLSCSPISGHRSVSWYQQTPGQGLQFLFEYFSETQRNKGNFPGRFSGRQFSNSRSEMNVSTLELGDSALYLCASSSEGTEETQYFGPGTRLLVL.